This TCR beta chain was identified in a study of cytomegalovirus exposure and HLA in healthy donors. Study-level findings and limits: As a later analysis revealed, most CMV-associated TCR beta chains appeared HLA-restricted. In an earlier analysis, in approximately 570 donors, most V segments appeared productive either ~90% or ~30% of the time. A reported reduction in N-insertions relative to the approximately 670-donor mean was seen in an Asian-associated ancestry cluster in a later analysis.

The PCR was carried out with 60 Vbeta primers and 13 Jbeta primers. Some clones are missing from TCRdb's copy, which holds only in-frame ones; the method was immunoSEQ multiplex PCR. The table includes over 150,000 clones, about 70% detected once. As to this clone: The antigen is not known. A read error may produce the germline difference seen at one junction end.

CDR3 size: 18 residues. Germline CDR1 and CDR2: MNHEY and SMNVEV (reference sequence). This TCR was recovered from a young man in good health and CMV-seronegative. V is TRBV27 and J is TRBJ2-4, with 10 bases matching TRBD2. Input material: PBMCs. CDR3: CASSLRAGGILAKNSQYF. The DNA for the CDR3 is TGTGCCAGCAGTCTTAGAGCGGGGGGGATACTAGCCAAAAACAGTCAGTACTTC.